This T cell receptor (beta chain) comes out of a study of control samples from healthy donors and cancer patients. Measured with immunoSEQ multiplex PCR; TCRdb has only the in-frame clones, and not every one. The sample records about 140,000 clones, about 90% being singletons. Trimming pared 1 base from V and 0 bases from J, leaving 9 bases between. From germline, CDR1 is GTSNPN and CDR2 SVGIG (reference sequence). The CDR3 covers 14 residues. The source material was blood. The chain uses TRBV30 and TRBJ1-2; D not certain. This TCR was recovered from a man aged 18 to 30 in good health. The CDR3 DNA is TGTGCCTGGAGTGCATATTACCCTAACTATGGCTACACCTTC. It is translated as CAWSAYYPNYGYTF.